This TCR beta chain derives from a study of blood T cells in healthy people across ages. A second PCR, run for about 7 to 12 cycles, used a sample-barcoded 5' primer plus a J-beta primer mix. MiXCR, run by TCRdb on the 5' RACE reads, gives a single entry per CDR3 protein. The repertoire consists of about 810,000 distinct CDR3 sequences, with under 40% occurring once and the leading ten covering 10% to 15%. This clonotype showed up just a few times. CDR1 and CDR2 (germline): SNHLY, FYNNEI. The CDR3 totals 15 residues. The junction had 5 bases not matched to a gene; V was cut back by 2 bases and J by 3 bases.

The chain employs TRBV2 and TRBJ2-7; 9 bases match TRBD1. Material: blood. The receptor was derived from a man aged 18 to 35 in good health. The CDR3, as DNA: TGTGCCAGCAGTGAACCAGGACAGGGGTACTACGAGCAGTACTTC. It specifies CASSEPGQGYYEQYF.